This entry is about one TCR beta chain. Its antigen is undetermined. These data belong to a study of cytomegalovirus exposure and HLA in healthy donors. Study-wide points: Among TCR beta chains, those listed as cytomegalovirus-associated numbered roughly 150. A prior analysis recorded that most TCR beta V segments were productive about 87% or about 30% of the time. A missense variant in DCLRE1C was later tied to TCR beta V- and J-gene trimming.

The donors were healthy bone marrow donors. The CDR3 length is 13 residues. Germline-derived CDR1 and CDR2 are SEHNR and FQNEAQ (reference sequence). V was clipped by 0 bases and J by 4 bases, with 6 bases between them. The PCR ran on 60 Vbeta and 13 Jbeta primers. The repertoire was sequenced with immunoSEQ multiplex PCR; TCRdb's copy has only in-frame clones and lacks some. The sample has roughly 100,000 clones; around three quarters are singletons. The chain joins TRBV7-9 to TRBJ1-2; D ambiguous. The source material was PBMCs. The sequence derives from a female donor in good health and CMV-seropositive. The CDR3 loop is CASSLAGTYGYTF. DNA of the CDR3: TGTGCCAGCAGCTTAGCTGGCACCTATGGCTACACCTTC.